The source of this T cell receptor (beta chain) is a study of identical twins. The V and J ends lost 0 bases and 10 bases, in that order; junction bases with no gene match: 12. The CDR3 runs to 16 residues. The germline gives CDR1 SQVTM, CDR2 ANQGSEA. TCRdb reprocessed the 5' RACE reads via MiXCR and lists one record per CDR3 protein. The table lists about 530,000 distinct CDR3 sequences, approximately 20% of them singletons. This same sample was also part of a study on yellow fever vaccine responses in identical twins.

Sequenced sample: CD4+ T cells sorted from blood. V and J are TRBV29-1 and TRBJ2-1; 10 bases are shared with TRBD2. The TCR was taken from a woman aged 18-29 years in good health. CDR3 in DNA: TGCAGCGTTGAAGATCTTATGAGGCTAGCGGGAGCGGAGCAGTTCTTC. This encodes CSVEDLMRLAGAEQFF.